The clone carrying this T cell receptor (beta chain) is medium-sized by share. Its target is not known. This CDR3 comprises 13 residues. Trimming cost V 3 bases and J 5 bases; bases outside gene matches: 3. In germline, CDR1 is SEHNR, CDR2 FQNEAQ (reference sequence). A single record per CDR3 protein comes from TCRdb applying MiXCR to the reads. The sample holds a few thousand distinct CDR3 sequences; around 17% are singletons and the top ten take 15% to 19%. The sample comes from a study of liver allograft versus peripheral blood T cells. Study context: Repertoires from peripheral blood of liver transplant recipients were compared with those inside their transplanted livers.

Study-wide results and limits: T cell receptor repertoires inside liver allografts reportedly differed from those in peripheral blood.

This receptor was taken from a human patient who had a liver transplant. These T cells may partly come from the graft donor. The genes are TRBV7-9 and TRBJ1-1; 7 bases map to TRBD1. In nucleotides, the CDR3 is TGTGCCAGCAGCTTCAGGGGGGGGACTGAAGCTTTCTTT. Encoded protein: CASSFRGGTEAFF.